The 4 T cell receptor beta chains in this list originate from one sample, sequenced in a study of CD8 T cells in Susac syndrome. After extraction with the RNeasy kit, about 0.45 to 1 ug of the RNA was reverse transcribed using random hexamers. From the immunoSEQ multiplex PCR reads, TCRdb called clonotypes with MiXCR, one entry per CDR3 protein. The table records some 300,000 distinct CDR3 sequences, about 91% of them present only once. The sample taken for sequencing was CD8+ T cells from PBMCs. These receptors all come from a human donor with multiple sclerosis.

This chain uses TRBV9 with TRBJ1-1, with TRBD1 matching 10 bases. The V gene's germline CDR1 is SGDLS and CDR2 YYNGEE. The CDR3 sequence is 18 residues long. Trimming at V came to 2 bases and at J to 1 base, leaving 11 bases not matched to a gene. CDR3 DNA sequence: TGTGCCAGCAGCGTCGGGGGACAGGGGCCCCTAGGGAACACTGAAGCTTTCTTT. Its translation: CASSVGGQGPLGNTEAFF.

This chain connects TRBV3-1 to TRBJ2-1; D perhaps matches TRBD2 (5 bases). Germline assignment: CDR1 LGHDT and CDR2 YNNKEL (reference sequence). V shed 4 bases and J shed 6 bases, with 13 bases lying between them. The CDR3 sequence is 14 residues long. For the CDR3, the DNA is TGTGCCAGCAGCCCTCGGACTTTCTCCAATGAGCAGTTCTTC. Protein product: CASSPRTFSNEQFF.

The chain couples TRBV3-1 to TRBJ2-6; D ambiguous. Germline V gene sequence: CDR1 LGHDT, CDR2 YNNKEL (reference sequence). V dropped 1 base and J dropped 0 bases, with 7 bases sitting between them. This CDR3 comprises 16 residues. The CDR3 nucleotides are TGTGCCAGCAGCCAAGTAGGGTCCTCTGGGGCCAACGTCCTGACTTTC. Translated, it gives CASSQVGSSGANVLTF.

The table lists this clonotype with a count of one. This rearrangement joins TRBV20-1 to TRBJ2-1; TRBD1 agrees at 9 bases. After removal of 4 bases from V and 3 bases from J, the junction contained 7 bases not matched to a gene. Germline lookup yields CDR1 DFQATT and CDR2 SNEGSKA (reference sequence). The CDR3 loop spans 15 amino acids. CDR3 DNA sequence: TGCAGTGCTAAACAAGGGGACAGGGACTACAATGAGCAGTTCTTC. Translating it yields CSAKQGDRDYNEQFF.